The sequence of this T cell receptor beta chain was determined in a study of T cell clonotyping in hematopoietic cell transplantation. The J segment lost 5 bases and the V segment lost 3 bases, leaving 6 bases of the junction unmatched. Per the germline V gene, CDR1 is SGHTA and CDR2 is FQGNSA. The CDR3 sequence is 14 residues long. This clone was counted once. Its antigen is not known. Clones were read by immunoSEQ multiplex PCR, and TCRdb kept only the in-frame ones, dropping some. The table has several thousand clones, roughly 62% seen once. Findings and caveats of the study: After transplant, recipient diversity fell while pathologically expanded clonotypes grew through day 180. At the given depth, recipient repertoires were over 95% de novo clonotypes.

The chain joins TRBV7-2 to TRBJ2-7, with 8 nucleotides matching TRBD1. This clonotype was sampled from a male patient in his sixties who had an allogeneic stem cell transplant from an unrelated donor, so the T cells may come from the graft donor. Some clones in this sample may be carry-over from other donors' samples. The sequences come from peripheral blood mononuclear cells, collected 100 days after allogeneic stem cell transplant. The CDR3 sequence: CASSFRQGAHEQYF. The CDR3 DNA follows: TGTGCCAGCAGCTTCCGTCAGGGGGCCCACGAGCAGTACTTC.